This T cell receptor beta chain was recorded in a study of T cell responses to AZD1222 COVID-19 vaccine. Germline values: CDR1 MDHEN, CDR2 SYDVKM. This CDR3 has 14 amino acids. The V end was cut by 7 bases, the J end by 2 bases, with 14 bases between. The repertoire was sequenced with immunoSEQ multiplex PCR; TCRdb's copy has only in-frame clones and lacks some. The table has roughly 110,000 clones, about 86% seen once. The origin of this receptor is an adult in good health. The chain has TRBV28 and TRBJ1-1; a possible D gene is TRBD1 (6 bases). Sequences were derived from peripheral blood, sampled on day 0 of AZD1222 vaccination. Written as DNA, the CDR3 is TGTGCCAGCACCACTGGGGGCACAAACACTGAAGCTTTCTTT. Translation gives CASTTGGTNTEAFF.